This T cell receptor beta chain was recorded in a study of blood T cell repertoires in COVID-19. Study as a whole: PBMCs, B-cell-depleted T cells, or T cells were the source of the cDNA or gDNA that made up the material.

With 6 bases removed from V and 6 bases from J, the gap between germline ends came to 11 bases. The CDR3 runs to 12 residues. Germline-derived CDR1 and CDR2 are KGHSH and LQKENI. Original handling: From reference gene primer amplification, estimates of nucleated cell counts were derived. TCRdb's copy holds only in-frame clones and misses some; the assay was immunoSEQ multiplex PCR. V and J calls and clone size are as listed in that table; D and trimming were resolved from the DNA. This table holds hundreds of thousands of clones, roughly 80% found once. Input material: peripheral blood. This TCR was recovered from a woman older than 75 with acute or convalescent COVID-19. The J gene is TRBJ1-2, the V gene TRBV18, with D possibly TRBD1 on 5 matching bases. The CDR3 protein is CASSTKGDGYTF. CDR3 nucleotides: TGTGCCAGCTCGACCAAAGGGGATGGCTACACCTTC.